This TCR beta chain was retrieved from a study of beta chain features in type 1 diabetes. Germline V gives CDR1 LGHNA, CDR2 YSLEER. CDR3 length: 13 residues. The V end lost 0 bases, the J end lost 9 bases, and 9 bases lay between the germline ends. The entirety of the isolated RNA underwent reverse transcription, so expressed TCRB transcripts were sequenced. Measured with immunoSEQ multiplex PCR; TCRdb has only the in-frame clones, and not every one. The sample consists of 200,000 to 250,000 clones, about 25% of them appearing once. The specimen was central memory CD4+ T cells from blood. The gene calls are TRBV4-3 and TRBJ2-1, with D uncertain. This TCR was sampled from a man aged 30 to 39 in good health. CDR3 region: CASSQDLHAEQFF. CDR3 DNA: TGCGCCAGCAGCCAAGACTTGCACGCTGAGCAGTTCTTC.